Presented here are 28 T cell receptor beta chains from one specimen sequenced in a study of response to subunit inactivated influenza vaccine (dated by TCRdb to about 2018). Receptor amplification or capture employed RT-PCR. The sample was run on an Illumina HiSeq 2500. The public reads were reprocessed in TCRdb via fastp at Q25 and MiXCR, keeping in-frame beta chains. Every distinct CDR3 protein forms one entry, paired with its most common genes and DNA. The sample yields a few hundred thousand distinct CDR3 sequences; approximately 14% were counted once. Around 10% of the sample is in the top ten clones. The sample was PBMCs from blood, taken 12 days after vaccination. These receptors were obtained from a man aged 50 or older who received an inactivated influenza vaccine. Donor details come from another sample of the same person, matched by shared clones.

This chain uses TRBV5-1 with TRBJ2-7, with 7 bases lining up with TRBD2. Germline values: CDR1 SGHRS, CDR2 YFSETQ. V shed 0 bases and J 3 bases; nucleotides not matched to a gene: 9. The CDR3 has 16 amino acids. In nucleotides, the CDR3 is TGCGCCAGCAGCTTGGCCTGGGGGGGTGAGGGCTACGAGCAGTACTTC. The encoded protein is CASSLAWGGEGYEQYF. The full variable domain, completed using reference TRBV5-1 and TRBJ2-7, is KAGVTQTPRYLIKTRGQQVTLSCSPISGHRSVSWYQQTPGQGLQFLFEYFSETQRNKGNFPGRFSGRQFSNSRSEMNVSTLELGDSALYLCASSLAWGGEGYEQYFGPGTRLTVT.

This clonotype came up a few times. V and J are TRBV7-2 and TRBJ2-7; D unresolved. Germline V gene sequence: CDR1 SGHTA, CDR2 FQGNSA. The CDR3 sequence is 12 residues long. The V end was cut by 3 bases, the J end by 2 bases, with 5 bases between. CDR3 sequence (DNA): TGTGCCAGCAGCTTTAATGCCTACGAGCAGTACTTC. It is translated as CASSFNAYEQYF.

This clonotype was picked up a small number of times. This chain links TRBV3-1 with TRBJ2-5, with 7 bases lining up with TRBD1. CDR1 and CDR2 from the germline V gene are LGHDT and YNNKEL (reference sequence). V was pared by 5 bases and J by 1 base, with 7 bases of the junction left unmatched. The CDR3 length is 15 residues. Here the CDR3 reads CASSTNRGSQETQYF. The DNA for the CDR3 is TGTGCCAGCAGCACCAACAGGGGATCCCAAGAGACCCAGTACTTC.

Many counts were recorded for this clonotype. This sequence joins TRBV11-2 and TRBJ2-7; 10 bases match TRBD2. This CDR3 region has 17 residues. V was pared by 3 bases and J by 4 bases, with 12 bases of the junction left unmatched. Germline-derived CDR1 and CDR2 are SGHAT and FQNNGV. In DNA, the CDR3 is TGTGCCAGCAGCTTCGGATTCTCTAGCGGGGGAACGTACGAGCAGTACTTC. Translated: CASSFGFSSGGTYEQYF.

This clonotype was seen only a few times. The gene calls are TRBV5-1 and TRBJ1-5; D unclear. Germline CDR1 reads SGHRS; CDR2 reads YFSETQ. With 0 bases removed from V and 9 bases from J, the gap between germline ends came to 13 bases. The CDR3 consists of 14 residues. The CDR3 region has the DNA TGCGCCAGCAGCTTGGCCCGGGGTGTCGGGCCCCAGCATTTT. Translation: CASSLARGVGPQHF.

This chain links TRBV7-9 with TRBJ1-1; D gene uncertain. The germline gives CDR1 SEHNR, CDR2 FQNEAQ (reference sequence). Trimming shortened V by 3 bases and J by 1 base, and 12 bases separated the two germline ends. The CDR3 runs 15 residues. The CDR3 DNA reads TGTGCCAGCAGCTTGGGTGGCAACCAGAACACTGAAGCTTTCTTT. Amino acids: CASSLGGNQNTEAFF. Combining the CDR3 with reference TRBV7-9 and TRBJ1-1 gives the whole variable domain DTGVSQNPRHKITKRGQNVTFRCDPISEHNRLYWYRQTLGQGPEFLTYFQNEAQLEKSRLLSDRFSAERPKGSFSTLEIQRTEQGDSAMYLCASSLGGNQNTEAFFGQGTRLTVV.

This clonotype has ten or more counts. J is TRBJ1-5 and V is TRBV5-1, with D maybe TRBD1 (5 bases). V shed 7 bases and J shed 1 base, with 18 bases lying between them. The CDR3 has 16 residues. Germline V CDR1 and CDR2: SGHRS, YFSETQ. The CDR3 DNA sequence: TGCGCCAGCCGACTTTCGGGGGGGGGAAGCAATCAGCCCCAGCATTTT. Its translation: CASRLSGGGSNQPQHF.

This clonotype occurred many times. The chain recombines TRBV5-5 with TRBJ1-5, with unresolved D. Trimming left V 4 bases short and J 0 bases short, with 14 bases between. The CDR3 runs to 16 residues. CDR1 SGHKS and CDR2 YYEKEE come from the germline V gene (reference sequence). CDR3 region: CASSPLGGDSNQPQHF. CDR3 DNA sequence: TGTGCCAGCAGCCCGTTAGGTGGTGATAGCAATCAGCCCCAGCATTTT. Complete variable domain (other parts from reference TRBV5-5 and TRBJ1-5): DAGVTQSPTHLIKTRGQQVTLRCSPISGHKSVSWYQQVLGQGPQFIFQYYEKEERGRGNFPDRFSARQFPNYSSELNVNALLLGDSALYLCASSPLGGDSNQPQHFGDGTRLSIL.

There are a few counts of this clonotype. The V gene is TRBV18, the J gene TRBJ1-5; no firm D call. With 1 base removed from V and 4 bases from J, the gap between germline ends came to 11 bases. The CDR3 extends over 15 amino acids. The germline gives CDR1 KGHSH, CDR2 LQKENI. CDR3 region: CASSPQGFPNQPQHF. In DNA, the CDR3 is TGTGCCAGCTCACCACAGGGATTCCCTAATCAGCCCCAGCATTTT.

This clonotype has more than one count but fewer than ten. The chain uses TRBV9 and TRBJ2-7; 9 nucleotides line up with TRBD1. The CDR3 totals 15 residues. V lost 4 bases and J lost 3; bases outside the gene matches: 8. CDR1 and CDR2 from the germline V gene are SGDLS and YYNGEE. This chain's CDR3 is CASSTDGTGFYEQYF. The CDR3 DNA reads TGTGCCAGCAGCACAGACGGGACAGGGTTCTACGAGCAGTACTTC.

This sequence joins TRBV4-3 and TRBJ1-3; a possible D gene is TRBD1 (5 bases). This CDR3 comprises 16 residues. Germline V gene sequence: CDR1 LGHNA, CDR2 YSLEER. V shed 0 bases and J shed 0 bases, with 9 bases lying between them. The CDR3 sequence is CASSQEWGSSGNTIYF. CDR3 DNA: TGCGCCAGCAGCCAAGAGTGGGGCTCCTCTGGAAACACCATATATTTT.

This clonotype showed up just a few times. The rearrangement joins TRBV7-3 to TRBJ2-1, with 10 bases aligning to TRBD2. Germline V gene lookup returns CDR1 SGHTA and CDR2 FQGTGA. Trimming at V came to 5 bases and at J to 0 bases, leaving 7 bases not matched to a gene. The CDR3 is made up of 17 amino acids. CDR3 sequence reads: CASSPSGSPSSYNEQFF. CDR3 bases: TGTGCCAGCAGCCCTAGCGGGAGCCCAAGCTCCTACAATGAGCAGTTCTTC.

V is TRBV12-3 or TRBV12-4 and J is TRBJ1-5; D remains ambiguous. The CDR3 contains 15 residues. V lost 5 bases and J lost 3, with 14 bases in between. In DNA, the CDR3 is TGTGCCAGCAGTCCGGCCTTTGCCCCCAATCAGCCCCAGCATTTT. Its translation is CASSPAFAPNQPQHF.

This clonotype was seen only a few times. The V call is TRBV5-1, the J call TRBJ2-5, with TRBD2 as a possible D gene (5 bases). There are 15 residues in the CDR3. V lost 2 bases and J 5 bases, leaving 16 bases between the germline ends. Germline V gene data show CDR1 as SGHRS and CDR2 as YFSETQ. The CDR3, as DNA: TGCGCCAGCAGCTTTGGACCCGGAGGACTCGAGACCCAGTACTTC. Its translation: CASSFGPGGLETQYF.

The chain joins TRBV20-1 to TRBJ2-5, with 9 bases that match TRBD2. The CDR3 totals 15 residues. CDR1 is DFQATT, CDR2 SNEGSKA, per germline (reference sequence). V gave up 0 bases and J gave up 2 bases; unmatched junction bases: 4. The CDR3 nucleotides read TGCAGTGCTAGAGATGGGACTAGCCATCAAGAGACCCAGTACTTC. Encoded protein: CSARDGTSHQETQYF.

This clonotype showed up just a few times. The chain employs TRBV6-5 and TRBJ2-5; a possible D gene is TRBD2 (5 bases). CDR3 length: 16 amino acids. With 0 bases removed from V and 1 base from J, the gap between germline ends came to 12 bases. Germline V gene sequence: CDR1 MNHEY, CDR2 SVGAGI. The CDR3 sequence is CASSYSGVRVQETQYF. The DNA for the CDR3 is TGTGCCAGCAGTTACTCGGGCGTGAGGGTCCAAGAGACCCAGTACTTC.

This chain uses TRBV11-2 with TRBJ2-3; the D call may be TRBD1 or TRBD2 (6 bases each). The CDR3 has 15 amino acids. The germline gives CDR1 SGHAT, CDR2 FQNNGV. The V and J ends lost 3 bases and 6 bases respectively, with 16 bases between them. In DNA, the CDR3 is TGTGCCAGCAGCTTCGGGAGCGGAGGGGGGGATACGCAGTATTTT. Its protein product is CASSFGSGGGDTQYF.

The V call is TRBV11-3, the J call TRBJ2-1; 9 bases match TRBD2. CDR3 length: 15 amino acids. The V and J ends lost 5 bases and 8 bases, in that order; junction bases with no gene match: 10. Germline CDR1 SGHNT, CDR2 YENEEA. CDR3 amino acids: CASSKGTSPWYEQFF. The CDR3 nucleotides are TGTGCCAGCAGCAAAGGGACTAGCCCATGGTATGAGCAGTTCTTC.

This clonotype appeared a few times. CDR3 residues: CATSDYPGDPKGYTF. CDR3 nucleotide sequence: TGTGCCACCAGTGATTACCCGGGGGACCCTAAAGGCTACACCTTC. This sequence joins TRBV24-1 and TRBJ1-2; weak D call: TRBD1 (5 bases). The CDR3 sequence is 15 residues long. V lost 2 bases to trimming and J lost 8 bases, with 17 bases between them. Germline lookup yields CDR1 KGHDR and CDR2 SFDVKD.

This clonotype occurred a few times. The rearrangement links TRBV6-5 to TRBJ1-1; D is unresolved. The V gene lost 2 bases and the J gene lost 5 bases, with 6 bases spanning the gap. The CDR3 length is 12 residues. Germline V gene data show CDR1 as MNHEY and CDR2 as SVGAGI. The CDR3 DNA reads as TGTGCCAGCAGTTACGGGTTAACTGAAGCTTTCTTT. Residues: CASSYGLTEAFF.

This clonotype was seen only a few times. This rearrangement joins TRBV12-3 or TRBV12-4 to TRBJ1-2; 9 nucleotides match TRBD1. The CDR3 length is 16 residues. V shed 0 bases and J 4 bases; nucleotides not matched to a gene: 6. The CDR3 nucleotides are TGTGCCAGCAGTTTAGCGGGGGGACAGGGAAGCTATGGCTACACCTTC. Protein sequence: CASSLAGGQGSYGYTF.

The chain couples TRBV10-2 to TRBJ2-5; 13 nucleotides line up with TRBD2. CDR1 and CDR2 (germline): WSHSY, SAAADI. The CDR3 has 15 amino acids. Losses at the gene ends were 8 bases for V and 1 base for J; bases not matched to a gene: 4. CDR3 region: CASGLAGAFQETQYF. The CDR3 nucleotides read TGCGCCAGCGGACTAGCGGGGGCTTTCCAAGAGACCCAGTACTTC.

This clonotype showed up many times. The chain joins TRBV2 to TRBJ2-1; 9 bases are shared with TRBD2. CDR1 SNHLY and CDR2 FYNNEI come from the germline V gene. This CDR3 spans 13 amino acids. V trimming: 4 bases; J trimming: 10 bases; junction bases outside the gene matches: 5. The DNA for the CDR3 is TGTGCCAGCAGTGCAGCTAGCGGGGTGGAGCAGTTCTTC. It translates to CASSAASGVEQFF.

The chain combines TRBV28 with TRBJ2-5, with 10 bases matching TRBD2. Trimming took 3 bases from V and 1 from J; bases not matched to a gene: 5. CDR1 and CDR2 from the germline V gene are MDHEN and SYDVKM. The CDR3 extends over 16 amino acids. CDR3 sequence reads: CASSLELAGSQETQYF. CDR3 sequence (DNA): TGTGCCAGCAGTTTGGAACTAGCGGGATCCCAAGAGACCCAGTACTTC.

The chain carries TRBV10-3 and TRBJ2-1; the match to TRBD2 covers 7 bases. This CDR3 is built from 13 residues. The ends lost 2 bases at V and 9 bases at J; junction bases unmatched: 4. Germline V gene sequence: CDR1 ENHRY, CDR2 SYGVKD. In DNA, the CDR3 is TGTGCCATCAGTGAGGGCAGGGAGGGTGAGCAGTTCTTC. Protein: CAISEGREGEQFF.

This clonotype was seen many times. This chain joins TRBV15 and TRBJ2-1; D perhaps matches TRBD1 (6 bases). Deletions cut 0 bases from V and 2 bases from J, with 8 bases between. The CDR3 is made up of 15 amino acids. CDR1 and CDR2 from the germline V gene are LNHNV and YYDKDF (reference sequence). The CDR3 loop reads CATSRDRGPYNEQFF. Written as DNA, the CDR3 is TGTGCCACCAGCAGAGACAGGGGCCCCTACAATGAGCAGTTCTTC.

This chain connects TRBV9 to TRBJ2-1; 13 bases are a match to TRBD2. Germline-derived CDR1 and CDR2 are SGDLS and YYNGEE. CDR3 size: 16 residues. The V segment lost 0 bases and the J segment 6 bases; nucleotides outside the gene matches: 3. In DNA, the CDR3 is TGTGCCAGCAGCGTAGGGGGACTAGCGGGATCCAATGAGCAGTTCTTC. Translating it yields CASSVGGLAGSNEQFF.

The chain uses TRBV15 and TRBJ2-3; 8 positions match TRBD2. From germline, CDR1 is LNHNV and CDR2 YYDKDF (reference sequence). This CDR3 region has 15 residues. V was clipped by 0 bases and J by 3 bases; unmatched bases: 2. The CDR3 region has the DNA TGTGCCACCAGCAGAGACCGACTAGCGACAGATACGCAGTATTTT. This sequence encodes CATSRDRLATDTQYF.